The clone carrying this T cell receptor (beta chain) showed up just once. The antigen remains unidentified. V dropped 2 bases and J dropped 3 bases, with 4 bases sitting between them. CDR3 size: 12 residues. Data came from immunoSEQ multiplex PCR; TCRdb stores just in-frame clones and leaves some out. This table holds 150,000 or so clones, 80% to 90% found once. These data are taken from a study of T cell responses to AZD1222 COVID-19 vaccine. Study outcomes and limitations: At study baseline, merely a handful of AZD1222 recipients were seropositive. Clonal diversity was possibly underestimated; the donors were predominantly white British and more often female.

The chain carries TRBV12-3 or TRBV12-4 and TRBJ1-2; no definite D call. The clonotype was recovered from an adult in good health. Sequencing used peripheral blood, obtained on day 0 of AZD1222 vaccination. CDR3 protein: CASSLSDYGYTF. CDR3 nucleotide sequence: TGTGCCAGCAGTTTATCGGACTATGGCTACACCTTC.